Presented here are 27 T cell receptor beta chains from one specimen sequenced in a study of STAT3 mutations in large granular lymphocyte leukemia. General study results and limits: Every T-LGLL patient had at least one immunodominant TCRbeta clonotype.

Data came from immunoSEQ multiplex PCR; TCRdb stores just in-frame clones and leaves some out. This table holds about 10,000 clones, about 85% found once. These receptors have no identified antigens. Sequenced input: peripheral blood mononuclear cells. The receptors were gathered from a man in his sixties with T-cell large granular lymphocyte leukemia. Some clones in this sample may be carry-over from other donors' samples.

V usage is TRBV5-1 and J usage is TRBJ2-4; 14 nucleotides match TRBD2. The CDR3 loop spans 18 amino acids. V dropped 0 bases and J dropped 3; count of bases not matched to a gene: 5. Germline loops: CDR1 SGHRS, CDR2 YFSETQ. The CDR3 region has the DNA TGCGCCAGCAGCTTGGGACTAGCGGGAGGGCCGGGCAAAAACATTCAGTACTTC. Translated: CASSLGLAGGPGKNIQYF. Drawing the rest from reference TRBV5-1 and TRBJ2-4, the complete variable domain is KAGVTQTPRYLIKTRGQQVTLSCSPISGHRSVSWYQQTPGQGLQFLFEYFSETQRNKGNFPGRFSGRQFSNSRSEMNVSTLELGDSALYLCASSLGLAGGPGKNIQYFGAGTRLSVL.

The rearrangement uses TRBV5-1 and TRBJ1-3, with D unclear. Germline V lookup: CDR1 SGHRS, CDR2 YFSETQ. Trimming took off 4 bases at V and 4 bases at J, with 15 bases between the two ends. The CDR3 extends over 15 amino acids. The CDR3 loop is CASSTREGSGNTIYF. The CDR3 DNA reads as TGCGCCAGCAGCACCAGAGAGGGATCCGGAAACACCATATATTTT.

The chain uses TRBV18 and TRBJ1-1; a weak D match, TRBD1 (5 bases). The germline V gene has CDR1 KGHSH and CDR2 LQKENI. V was pared by 4 bases and J by 1 base, with 7 bases between. There are 13 residues in the CDR3. This CDR3 is CASSLDRNTEAFF. The CDR3, as DNA: TGTGCCAGCTCACTCGACAGGAACACTGAAGCTTTCTTT.

J is TRBJ2-1 and V is TRBV6-5, with a tentative D call TRBD1 (5 bases). Deletions cut 2 bases from V and 7 bases from J, with 12 bases between. CDR3 length: 14 amino acids. In germline, CDR1 is MNHEY, CDR2 SVGAGI. This chain's CDR3 is CASSYRGAGNEQFF. In DNA form, the CDR3 reads TGTGCCAGCAGTTACAGGGGCGCTGGGAATGAGCAGTTCTTC.

The chain uses TRBV2 and TRBJ2-3; TRBD2 aligns across 7 bases. The CDR3 runs 15 residues. The germline gives CDR1 SNHLY, CDR2 FYNNEI. Losses at the gene ends were 3 bases for V and 2 bases for J; bases not matched to a gene: 5. The DNA for the CDR3 is TGTGCCAGCAGTGACGGGGGGAGGGCCACAGATACGCAGTATTTT. It yields the protein CASSDGGRATDTQYF.

The CDR3 DNA is TGCGCCAGCAGCAGGGGACTAGCGGGAGAGGAGACCCAGTACTTC. Amino acid sequence: CASSRGLAGEETQYF. The V gene is TRBV5-1, the J gene TRBJ2-5; 14 positions match TRBD2. The CDR3 is 15 amino acids. After removal of 4 bases from V and 5 bases from J, the junction contained 4 bases not matched to a gene. Germline assignment: CDR1 SGHRS and CDR2 YFSETQ.

The chain uses TRBV6-5 and TRBJ2-1; 9 nucleotides line up with TRBD1. In germline, CDR1 is MNHEY, CDR2 SVGAGI. J lost 2 bases, V lost 6 bases, and 5 bases had no gene match. CDR3 length equals 15 residues. The CDR3 nucleotides are TGTGCCAGCAGGCAGACAGGGGGACCCTACAATGAGCAGTTCTTC. Translated: CASRQTGGPYNEQFF.

V gene TRBV29-1 combines with J gene TRBJ1-2; D gene ambiguous. Germline V lookup: CDR1 SQVTM, CDR2 ANQGSEA. The CDR3 sequence is 13 residues long. V dropped 7 bases and J dropped 6 bases, with 18 bases sitting between them. The CDR3: CSGLIEQPHGYTF. The CDR3 DNA is TGCAGCGGTCTAATAGAGCAGCCTCATGGCTACACCTTC.

This chain joins TRBV9 and TRBJ2-7; 14 bases line up with TRBD2. Looked up from germline, CDR1 is SGDLS and CDR2 is YYNGEE. The CDR3 extends over 17 amino acids. The J segment lost 2 bases and the V segment lost 3 bases, leaving 7 bases of the junction unmatched. This CDR3 reads CASSAFQGLAGAYEQYF. DNA for the CDR3: TGTGCCAGCAGCGCTTTTCAGGGACTAGCGGGAGCCTACGAGCAGTACTTC. Full variable domain (outside the CDR3, taken from reference TRBV9 and TRBJ2-7): DSGVTQTPKHLITATGQRVTLRCSPRSGDLSVYWYQQSLDQGLQFLIQYYNGEERAKGNILERFSAQQFPDLHSELNLSSLELGDSALYFCASSAFQGLAGAYEQYFGPGTRLTVT.

The gene calls are TRBV5-1 and TRBJ2-6; possible D gene TRBD2, 6 bases. CDR3 length: 16 residues. V shed 7 bases and J shed 1 base, with 15 bases lying between them. From germline, CDR1 is SGHRS and CDR2 YFSETQ. The CDR3 DNA is TGCGCCAGCTCCCCCGCGGGGCCTTCTGGGGCCAACGTCCTGACTTTC. It codes for CASSPAGPSGANVLTF.

This clone has only a few counts. The chain combines TRBV6-1 with TRBJ2-7; 10 bases map to TRBD2. This CDR3 spans 14 amino acids. The V gene's germline CDR1 is MNHNS and CDR2 SASEGT. J was trimmed by 2 bases and V by 6 bases; bases with no gene match: 4. Written as DNA, the CDR3 is TGTGCCAGCAGCCCAGCGGGAGGGCCCTACGAGCAGTACTTC. This gives the protein CASSPAGGPYEQYF.

V and J are TRBV2 and TRBJ2-5; either TRBD1 or TRBD2 may supply D (5 bases each). The CDR3 spans 12 residues. Germline loops: CDR1 SNHLY, CDR2 FYNNEI. Trimming took off 3 bases at V and 5 bases at J, with 7 bases between the two ends. CDR3 sequence: CASSEWDETQYF. In DNA, the CDR3 is TGTGCCAGCAGTGAGTGGGACGAGACCCAGTACTTC.

J is TRBJ2-5 and V is TRBV19; 9 bases are shared with TRBD1. The CDR3 totals 17 residues. V was pared by 2 bases and J by 1 base, with 8 bases of the junction left unmatched. Germline CDR1 reads LNHDA; CDR2 reads SQIVND (reference sequence). CDR3 residues: CASSIIGGQGLQETQYF. Written as DNA, the CDR3 is TGTGCCAGTAGTATAATTGGAGGACAGGGGCTCCAAGAGACCCAGTACTTC.

The chain combines TRBV25-1 with TRBJ2-1; 8 bases are a match to TRBD1. CDR1 is MGHDK, CDR2 SYGVNS, per germline. V lost 4 bases, J lost 8 bases, and 13 bases stayed unmatched. The CDR3 totals 16 residues. Here the CDR3 reads CASSAQGASWEDEQFF. In DNA, the CDR3 is TGTGCCAGCAGTGCTCAGGGGGCTAGCTGGGAGGATGAGCAGTTCTTC.

This sequence joins TRBV10-1 and TRBJ2-3; 14 nucleotides agree with TRBD2. Per germline, CDR1 WNHNN and CDR2 SYGVQD (reference sequence). The V segment lost 4 bases and the J segment 4 bases; nucleotides outside the gene matches: 4. The CDR3 sequence is 16 residues long. CDR3 DNA sequence: TGCGCCAGCAGTGGGGGACTAGCGGGAGAAGCAGATACGCAGTATTTT. This sequence encodes CASSGGLAGEADTQYF.

V is TRBV18 and J is TRBJ1-4, with D perhaps TRBD1 (6 bases). V lost 5 bases and J 6 bases, leaving 10 bases between the germline ends. CDR1 KGHSH and CDR2 LQKENI come from the germline V gene. The CDR3 consists of 13 residues. The CDR3 spells CASSGGLDEKLFF. For the CDR3, the DNA is TGTGCCAGCTCAGGGGGGCTGGATGAAAAACTGTTTTTT. Drawing the rest from reference TRBV18 and TRBJ1-4, the complete variable domain is NAGVMQNPRHLVRRRGQEARLRCSPMKGHSHVYWYRQLPEEGLKFMVYLQKENIIDESGMPKERFSAEFPKEGPSILRIQQVVRGDSAAYFCASSGGLDEKLFFGSGTQLSVL.

The table lists this clone with a count of one. The V and J genes are TRBV7-3 and TRBJ2-5, with 9 positions matching TRBD2. Unmatched junction bases numbered 17, after V lost 0 bases and J lost 3 bases. The CDR3 runs to 20 residues. Germline assignment: CDR1 SGHTA and CDR2 FQGTGA. CDR3 protein: CASSLTGLGSGGRAEETQYF. For the CDR3, the DNA is TGTGCCAGCAGCTTAACCGGGTTGGGTAGTGGCGGGAGGGCCGAAGAGACCCAGTACTTC.

As DNA, the CDR3 is TGTGCCTGGAGCCTCCGGGGTGAAAAACTGTTTTTT. This encodes CAWSLRGEKLFF. The chain has TRBV30 and TRBJ1-4, with D uncertain. This CDR3 has 12 amino acids. In germline, CDR1 is GTSNPN, CDR2 SVGIG (reference sequence). Trimming shortened V by 3 bases and J by 7 bases, and 9 bases separated the two germline ends.

V and J are TRBV2 and TRBJ2-3; 9 bases align to TRBD1. Losses at the gene ends were 4 bases for V and 6 bases for J; bases not matched to a gene: 11. The CDR3 loop spans 16 amino acids. Germline V gene sequence: CDR1 SNHLY, CDR2 FYNNEI. The DNA for the CDR3 is TGTGCCAGCAGTGGTCCCGGGACAGGGAATGGCGATACGCAGTATTTT. Translated, it gives CASSGPGTGNGDTQYF. The whole variable domain, remainder taken from reference TRBV2 and TRBJ2-3, is EPEVTQTPSHQVTQMGQEVILRCVPISNHLYFYWYRQILGQKVEFLVSFYNNEISEKSEIFDDQFSVERPDGSNFTLKIRSTKLEDSAMYFCASSGPGTGNGDTQYFGPGTRLTVL.

This chain connects TRBV15 to TRBJ2-7; 10 bases line up with TRBD2. The junction had 13 bases not matched to a gene; V was cut back by 0 bases and J by 2 bases. Germline assignment: CDR1 LNHNV and CDR2 YYDKDF (reference sequence). This CDR3 contains 19 residues. As DNA, the CDR3 is TGTGCCACCAGCAGAGAGGCGGGGCCAGGACTAGCGGAGACCTACGAGCAGTACTTC. Its translation: CATSREAGPGLAETYEQYF.

This clone was recorded once. V and J are TRBV5-1 and TRBJ2-1; D is uncertain. V was shortened by 1 base and J by 3 bases, with 8 bases between the two germline ends. Germline CDR1 and CDR2: SGHRS and YFSETQ. The length of the CDR3 is 14 residues. Written as DNA, the CDR3 is TGCGCCAGCAGCTTGCATCCCCACTACAATGAGCAGTTCTTC. Translating gives CASSLHPHYNEQFF. Together with reference TRBV5-1 and TRBJ2-1, the CDR3 gives the full variable domain: KAGVTQTPRYLIKTRGQQVTLSCSPISGHRSVSWYQQTPGQGLQFLFEYFSETQRNKGNFPGRFSGRQFSNSRSEMNVSTLELGDSALYLCASSLHPHYNEQFFGPGTRLTVL.

This chain links TRBV5-1 with TRBJ1-2; TRBD1 agrees at 9 bases. Losses at the gene ends were 5 bases for V and 7 bases for J; bases not matched to a gene: 12. Germline CDR1 and CDR2: SGHRS and YFSETQ. The CDR3 is 15 residues long. Here the CDR3 DNA reads TGCGCCAGCAGTTATTACGACAGGGGGGAGTCTGGCTACACCTTC. Protein: CASSYYDRGESGYTF.

This chain joins TRBV7-2 and TRBJ1-3; TRBD1 agrees at 8 bases. CDR1 and CDR2 from the germline V gene are SGHTA and FQGNSA. The V segment lost 5 bases and the J segment 0 bases; nucleotides outside the gene matches: 9. The CDR3 sequence is 17 residues long. The CDR3 reads CASSKRQGTFSGNTIYF. The DNA for the CDR3 is TGTGCCAGCAGCAAACGACAGGGGACCTTCTCTGGAAACACCATATATTTT. The entire variable domain, with the rest obtained from reference TRBV7-2 and TRBJ1-3, is as follows: GAGVSQSPSNKVTEKGKDVELRCDPISGHTALYWYRQSLGQGLEFLIYFQGNSAPDKSGLPSDRFSAERTGGSVSTLTIQRTQQEDSAVYLCASSKRQGTFSGNTIYFGEGSWLTVV.

J is TRBJ2-5 and V is TRBV5-4; 8 nucleotides match TRBD2. The CDR3 sequence is 15 residues long. V shed 0 bases, J shed 5 bases, and the junction held 6 bases outside the gene matches. The germline V gene has CDR1 SGHNT and CDR2 YYREEE (reference sequence). The chain's CDR3 is CASSLELREVETQYF. The DNA of the CDR3 is TGTGCCAGCAGCTTGGAATTGCGGGAGGTTGAGACCCAGTACTTC.

This clone was seen once. The chain joins TRBV18 to TRBJ2-1; TRBD2 matches 8 bases. Per the germline V gene, CDR1 is KGHSH and CDR2 is LQKENI. The CDR3 length is 17 residues. V shed 2 bases, J shed 4 bases, and the junction held 10 bases outside the gene matches. CDR3 DNA sequence: TGTGCCAGCTCACCAACCTTAACCAGCGGGGGTTACAATGAGCAGTTCTTC. Translation: CASSPTLTSGGYNEQFF.

Only one count was recorded for this clone. The chain recombines TRBV6-6 with TRBJ1-2; TRBD1 aligns across 9 bases. V lost 0 bases and J lost 4; bases outside the gene matches: 6. Germline CDR1 is MNHNY and CDR2 is SVGAGI (reference sequence). The CDR3 loop spans 16 amino acids. The DNA for the CDR3 is TGTGCCAGCAGTTACTCGGACAGGGGTGGTGGCTATGGCTACACCTTC. This gives the protein CASSYSDRGGGYGYTF.

This clone was observed a few times. This chain connects TRBV7-3 to TRBJ2-2; TRBD1 aligns across 7 bases. The germline V gene encodes CDR1 SGHTA and CDR2 FQGTGA. With 3 bases clipped from V and 6 bases from J, the junction kept 7 bases outside the gene matches. CDR3 length: 15 residues. CDR3 sequence reads: CASSLTGKWPGELFF. The CDR3 DNA reads as TGTGCCAGCAGCTTGACAGGGAAGTGGCCCGGGGAGCTGTTTTTT. Based on the CDR3 plus reference TRBV7-3 and TRBJ2-2, the full variable domain is GAGVSQTPSNKVTEKGKYVELRCDPISGHTALYWYRQSLGQGPEFLIYFQGTGAADDSGLPNDRFFAVRPEGSVSTLKIQRTERGDSAVYLCASSLTGKWPGELFFGEGSRLTVL.